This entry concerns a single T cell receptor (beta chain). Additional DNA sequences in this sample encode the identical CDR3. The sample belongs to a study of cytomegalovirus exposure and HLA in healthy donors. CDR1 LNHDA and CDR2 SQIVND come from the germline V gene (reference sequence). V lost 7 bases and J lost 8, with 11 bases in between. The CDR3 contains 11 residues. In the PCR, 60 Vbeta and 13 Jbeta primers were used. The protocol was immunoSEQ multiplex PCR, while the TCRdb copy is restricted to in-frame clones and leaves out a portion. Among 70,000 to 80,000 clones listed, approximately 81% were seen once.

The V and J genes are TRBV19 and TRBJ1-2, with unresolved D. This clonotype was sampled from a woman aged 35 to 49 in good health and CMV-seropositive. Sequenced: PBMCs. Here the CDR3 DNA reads TGTGCCAGTACGGGGATTGAGGGCTACACCTTC. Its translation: CASTGIEGYTF.